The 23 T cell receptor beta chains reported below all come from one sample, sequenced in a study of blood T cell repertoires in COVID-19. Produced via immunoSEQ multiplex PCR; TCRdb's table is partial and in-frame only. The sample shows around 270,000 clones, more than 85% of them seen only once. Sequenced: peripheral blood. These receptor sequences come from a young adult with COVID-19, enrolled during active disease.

CDR3 bases: TGTGCCAGCAGCCTGGGGGACTTCTCTGGGGCCAACGTCCTGACTTTC. Its protein is CASSLGDFSGANVLTF. V is TRBV3-1 (or the pseudogene TRBV3-2) and J is TRBJ2-6; D is possibly TRBD2 (6 bases). The V and J ends lost 4 bases and 0 bases respectively, with 10 bases between them. Germline V lookup: CDR1 LGHDT, CDR2 YNNKEL (reference sequence). There are 16 residues in the CDR3.

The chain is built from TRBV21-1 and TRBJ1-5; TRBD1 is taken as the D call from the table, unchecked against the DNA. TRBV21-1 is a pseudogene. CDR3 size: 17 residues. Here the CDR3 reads CASSPKRGTGDNQPQHF. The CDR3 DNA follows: TGTGCCAGCAGCCCCAAGCGGGGGACAGGGGACAATCAGCCCCAGCATTTT.

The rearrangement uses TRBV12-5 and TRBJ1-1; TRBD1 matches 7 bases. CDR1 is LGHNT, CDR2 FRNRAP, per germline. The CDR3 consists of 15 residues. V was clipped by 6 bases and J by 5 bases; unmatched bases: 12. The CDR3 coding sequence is TGTGCTAGTGGGACAGGGATTGATGTTTGGACTGAAGCTTTCTTT. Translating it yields CASGTGIDVWTEAFF. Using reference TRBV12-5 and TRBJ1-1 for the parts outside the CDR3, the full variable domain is DARVTQTPRHKVTEMGQEVTMRCQPILGHNTVFWYRQTMMQGLELLAYFRNRAPLDDSGMPKDRFSAEMPDATLATLKIQPSEPRDSAVYFCASGTGIDVWTEAFFGQGTRLTVV.

For the CDR3, the DNA is TGCGCCAGCAGCTTGGACAGGTACGAGCAGTACTTC. Translation: CASSLDRYEQYF. V is TRBV5-1 and J is TRBJ2-7, with D maybe TRBD1 (5 bases). The CDR3 is made up of 12 amino acids. Trimming removed 0 bases at V and 4 bases at J, with 5 bases between. Germline CDR1 SGHRS, CDR2 YFSETQ. Combining the CDR3 with reference TRBV5-1 and TRBJ2-7 gives the whole variable domain KAGVTQTPRYLIKTRGQQVTLSCSPISGHRSVSWYQQTPGQGLQFLFEYFSETQRNKGNFPGRFSGRQFSNSRSEMNVSTLELGDSALYLCASSLDRYEQYFGPGTRLTVT.

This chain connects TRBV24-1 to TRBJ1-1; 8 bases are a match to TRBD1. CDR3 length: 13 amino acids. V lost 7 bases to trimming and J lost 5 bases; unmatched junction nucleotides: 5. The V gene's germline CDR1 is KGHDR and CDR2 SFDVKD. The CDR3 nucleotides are TGTGCCACCAGAGGACAGGGATCGACTGAAGCTTTCTTT. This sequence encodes CATRGQGSTEAFF.

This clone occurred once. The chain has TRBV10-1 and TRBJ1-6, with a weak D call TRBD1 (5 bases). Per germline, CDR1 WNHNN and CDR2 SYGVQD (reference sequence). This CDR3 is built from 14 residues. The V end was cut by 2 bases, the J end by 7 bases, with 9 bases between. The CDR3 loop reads CASSELQGNSPLHF. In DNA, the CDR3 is TGCGCCAGCAGTGAGCTTCAGGGAAATTCACCCCTCCACTTT.

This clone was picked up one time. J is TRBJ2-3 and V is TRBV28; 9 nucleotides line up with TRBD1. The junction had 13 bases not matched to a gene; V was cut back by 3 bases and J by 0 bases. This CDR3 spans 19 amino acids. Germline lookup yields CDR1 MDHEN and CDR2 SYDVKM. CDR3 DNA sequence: TGTGCCAGCAGTTTGGGGACAGGGAATGTCTACACTAGCACAGATACGCAGTATTTT. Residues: CASSLGTGNVYTSTDTQYF.

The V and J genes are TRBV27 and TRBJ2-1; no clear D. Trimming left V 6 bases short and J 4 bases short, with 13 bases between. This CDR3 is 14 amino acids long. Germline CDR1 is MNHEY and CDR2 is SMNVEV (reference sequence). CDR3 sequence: CASRPVRSYNEQFF. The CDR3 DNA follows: TGTGCCAGCAGGCCCGTTCGGAGTTACAATGAGCAGTTCTTC.

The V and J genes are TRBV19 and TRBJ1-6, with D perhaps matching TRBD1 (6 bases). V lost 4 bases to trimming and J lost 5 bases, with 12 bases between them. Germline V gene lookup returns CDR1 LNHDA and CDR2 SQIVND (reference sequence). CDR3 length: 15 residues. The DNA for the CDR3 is TGTGCCAGTAGTACCGGGACAATAGATAATTCACCCCTCCACTTT. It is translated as CASSTGTIDNSPLHF.

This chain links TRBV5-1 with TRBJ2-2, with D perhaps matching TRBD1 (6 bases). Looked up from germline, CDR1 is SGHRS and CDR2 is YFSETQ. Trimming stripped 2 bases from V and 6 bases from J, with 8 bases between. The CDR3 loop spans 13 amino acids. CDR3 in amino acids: CASSLTGSGELFF. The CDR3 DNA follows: TGCGCCAGCAGCTTAACAGGGTCCGGGGAGCTGTTTTTT.

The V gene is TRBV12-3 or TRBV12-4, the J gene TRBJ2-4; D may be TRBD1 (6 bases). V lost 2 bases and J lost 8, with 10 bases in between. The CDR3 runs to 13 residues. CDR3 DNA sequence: TGTGCCAGCAGTTTATCACAGGGATACATTCAGTACTTC. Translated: CASSLSQGYIQYF.

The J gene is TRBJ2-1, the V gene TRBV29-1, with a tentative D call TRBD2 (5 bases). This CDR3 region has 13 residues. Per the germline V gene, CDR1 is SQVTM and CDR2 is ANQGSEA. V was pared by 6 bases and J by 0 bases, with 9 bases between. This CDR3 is CSVERNSYNEQFF. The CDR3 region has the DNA TGCAGCGTCGAGCGGAACTCCTACAATGAGCAGTTCTTC.

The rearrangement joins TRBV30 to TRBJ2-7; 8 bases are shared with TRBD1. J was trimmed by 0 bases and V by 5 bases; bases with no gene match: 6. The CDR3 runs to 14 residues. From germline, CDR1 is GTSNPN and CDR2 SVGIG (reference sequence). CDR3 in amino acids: CAWGGQGPSYEQYF. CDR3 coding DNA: TGTGCCTGGGGTGGACAGGGCCCCTCCTACGAGCAGTACTTC. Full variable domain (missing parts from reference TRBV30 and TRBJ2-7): SQTIHQWPATLVQPVGSPLSLECTVEGTSNPNLYWYRQAAGRGLQLLFYSVGIGQISSEVPQNLSASRPQDRQFILSSKKLLLSDSGFYLCAWGGQGPSYEQYFGPGTRLTVT.

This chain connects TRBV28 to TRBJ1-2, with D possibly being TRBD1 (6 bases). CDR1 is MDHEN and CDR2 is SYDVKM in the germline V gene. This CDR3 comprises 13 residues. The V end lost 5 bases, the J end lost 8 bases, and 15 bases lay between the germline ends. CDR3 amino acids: CASSQLTGNGYTF. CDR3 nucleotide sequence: TGTGCCAGCAGTCAGCTCACAGGGAACGGCTACACCTTC.

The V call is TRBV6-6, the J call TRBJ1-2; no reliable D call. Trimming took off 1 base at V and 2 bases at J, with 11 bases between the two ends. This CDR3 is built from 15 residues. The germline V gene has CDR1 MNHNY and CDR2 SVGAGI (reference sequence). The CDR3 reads CASSYFLRENYGYTF. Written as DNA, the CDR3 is TGTGCCAGCAGTTACTTTTTGCGGGAAAACTATGGCTACACCTTC.

CDR3 loop: CASGLLTAGTGELFF. Written as DNA, the CDR3 is TGTGCTAGTGGTTTACTGACGGCGGGCACCGGGGAGCTGTTTTTT. The chain links TRBV12-5 to TRBJ2-2; D perhaps matches TRBD2 (5 bases). The CDR3 has 15 residues. Germline V gene sequence: CDR1 LGHNT, CDR2 FRNRAP. V lost 3 bases and J 4 bases, leaving 12 bases between the germline ends.

The CDR3 reads CASSDGDRGENEQFF. The DNA for the CDR3 is TGTGCCAGCAGTGATGGGGACAGGGGGGAGAATGAGCAGTTCTTC. The chain uses TRBV25-1 and TRBJ2-1, with 11 positions matching TRBD1. The V segment lost 3 bases and the J segment 7 bases; nucleotides outside the gene matches: 5. Germline V gives CDR1 MGHDK, CDR2 SYGVNS. The CDR3 loop spans 15 amino acids.

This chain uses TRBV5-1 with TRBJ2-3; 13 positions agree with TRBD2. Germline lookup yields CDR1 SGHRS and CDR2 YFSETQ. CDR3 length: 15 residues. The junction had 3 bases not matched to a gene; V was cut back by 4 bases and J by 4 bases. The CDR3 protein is CASSGGLAGSDTQYF. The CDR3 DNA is TGCGCCAGCAGCGGGGGACTAGCGGGATCAGATACGCAGTATTTT.

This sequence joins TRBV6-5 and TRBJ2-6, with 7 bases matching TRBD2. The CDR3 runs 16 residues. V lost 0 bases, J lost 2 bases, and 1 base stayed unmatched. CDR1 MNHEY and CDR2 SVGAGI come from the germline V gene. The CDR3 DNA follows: TGTGCCAGCAGTTACTCACTAGCGCCTGGGGCCAACGTCCTGACTTTC. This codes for CASSYSLAPGANVLTF.

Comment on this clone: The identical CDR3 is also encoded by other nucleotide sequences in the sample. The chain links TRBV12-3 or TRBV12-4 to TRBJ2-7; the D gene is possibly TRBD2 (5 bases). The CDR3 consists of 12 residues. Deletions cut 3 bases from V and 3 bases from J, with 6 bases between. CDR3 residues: CASSFGGYEQYF. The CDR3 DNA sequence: TGTGCCAGCAGTTTTGGAGGCTACGAGCAGTACTTC.

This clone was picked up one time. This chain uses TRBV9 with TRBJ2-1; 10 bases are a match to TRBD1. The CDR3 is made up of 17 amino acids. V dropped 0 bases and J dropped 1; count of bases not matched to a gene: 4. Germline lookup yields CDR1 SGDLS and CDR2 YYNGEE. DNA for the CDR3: TGTGCCAGCAGCGTAGAGCCGGGACAGGGGTCCTACAATGAGCAGTTCTTC. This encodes CASSVEPGQGSYNEQFF.

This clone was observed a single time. The CDR3 region is CASSYRGGDYQGVYEQYF. The CDR3 coding sequence is TGTGCCAGCAGCTACAGGGGGGGGGACTACCAAGGGGTTTACGAGCAGTACTTC. This chain connects TRBV27 to TRBJ2-7, with D perhaps matching TRBD1 (8 bases). Germline V gene sequence: CDR1 MNHEY, CDR2 SMNVEV (reference sequence). Trimming removed 6 bases from V and 4 bases from J, with 28 bases in between. The CDR3 sequence is 18 residues long.

Here the CDR3 DNA reads TGTGCCAGCACGACAGGGGTTAACACCGGGGAGCTGTTTTTT. Translated, it gives CASTTGVNTGELFF. The chain couples TRBV27 to TRBJ2-2; TRBD1 aligns across 8 bases. Losses at the gene ends were 7 bases for V and 2 bases for J; bases not matched to a gene: 3. The CDR3 length is 14 residues. Germline CDR1 and CDR2: MNHEY and SMNVEV (reference sequence).